The rows below give T cell receptor beta chains drawn from one sample of a study of cytomegalovirus exposure and HLA in healthy donors. The assay was immunoSEQ multiplex PCR, and TCRdb's table has in-frame clones only and misses some. The table records approximately 190,000 clones, roughly 80% of them present only once. Sample: PBMCs. All receptors come from a man aged 50 to 60 in good health and CMV-seronegative. Each CDR3 is given with its conserved first and last residue. The order of the fields is V gene, J gene, D gene, CDR3 length, clone size, CDR3 protein, CDR3 DNA. A D gene is named only where the DNA matches it firmly. For some rows the clone size is stated as once, few or many, or as a class when expanded; others skip it.

V: TRBV12-5
J: TRBJ1-2
D: TRBD1
length: 13
size: NA
CDR3: CASGRGTDYGYTF
DNA: TGTGCTAGTGGTCGTGGGACAGACTATGGCTACACCTTC

V: TRBV7-2
J: TRBJ2-1
D: TRBD2
length: 15
size: once
CDR3: CASSSQTSGGSEQFF
DNA: TGTGCCAGCAGCTCCCAGACTAGCGGGGGGAGTGAGCAGTTCTTC

V: TRBV29-1
J: TRBJ1-5
D: NA
length: 14
size: NA
CDR3: CSVGGTGKNQPQHF
DNA: TGCAGCGTGGGCGGGACTGGAAAGAATCAGCCCCAGCATTTT

V: TRBV7-9
J: TRBJ1-6
D: NA
length: 13
size: NA
CDR3: CASSFGSNSPLHF
DNA: TGTGCCAGCAGCTTCGGGAGCAATTCACCCCTCCACTTT

V: TRBV6-5
J: TRBJ1-6
D: NA
length: 15
size: NA
CDR3: CASRDSALDNSPLHF
DNA: TGTGCCAGCAGGGACAGTGCCCTCGATAATTCACCCCTCCACTTT

V: TRBV7-2
J: TRBJ2-2
D: NA
length: 14
size: NA
CDR3: CASSLEAGTGELFF
DNA: TGTGCCAGCAGCTTAGAAGCAGGCACCGGGGAGCTGTTTTTT

V: TRBV27
J: TRBJ1-4
D: NA
length: 17
size: NA
CDR3: CASSWDGRRATNEKLFF
DNA: TGTGCCAGCAGCTGGGACGGGAGGCGAGCAACTAATGAAAAACTGTTTTTT

V: TRBV13
J: TRBJ2-3
D: NA
length: 15
size: NA
CDR3: CASTNRGGSTDTQYF
DNA: TGTGCCAGCACCAATCGAGGGGGTTCTACAGATACGCAGTATTTT

V: TRBV30
J: TRBJ2-7
D: TRBD1
length: 12
size: NA
CDR3: CAWSPTGSEQYF
DNA: TGTGCCTGGAGTCCGACAGGGAGCGAGCAGTACTTC

V: TRBV5-6
J: TRBJ1-2
D: NA
length: 13
size: NA
CDR3: CASSRVGGYGYTF
DNA: TGTGCCAGCAGCCGGGTGGGGGGGTATGGCTACACCTTC

V: TRBV5-4
J: TRBJ1-1
D: TRBD1
length: 14
size: NA
CDR3: CASSLRGQGSRAFF
DNA: TGTGCCAGCAGCTTGCGGGGACAGGGGTCGAGGGCTTTCTTT

V: TRBV7-8
J: TRBJ2-7
D: TRBD1
length: 15
size: few
CDR3: CASSLYGTETYEQYF
DNA: TGTGCCAGCAGCTTGTACGGGACAGAGACCTACGAGCAGTACTTC

V: TRBV7-8
J: TRBJ2-7
D: NA
length: 11
size: NA
CDR3: CASGAPYEQYF
DNA: TGTGCCAGCGGGGCGCCTTACGAGCAGTACTTC

V: TRBV4-1
J: TRBJ2-2
D: TRBD2
length: 17
size: NA
CDR3: CASSHQLAGINTGELFF
DNA: TGCGCCAGCAGCCATCAACTAGCGGGTATTAACACCGGGGAGCTGTTTTTT

V: TRBV4-3
J: TRBJ2-3
D: TRBD1
length: 16
size: once
CDR3: CASSQDGQGGTDTQYF
DNA: TGCGCCAGCAGCCAAGATGGACAGGGGGGAACAGATACGCAGTATTTT

V: TRBV10-3
J: TRBJ2-1
D: TRBD1
length: 13
size: NA
CDR3: CAITETGDNEQFF
DNA: TGTGCCATCACCGAGACAGGGGACAATGAGCAGTTCTTC

V: TRBV9
J: TRBJ1-1
D: TRBD1
length: 15
size: NA
CDR3: CASSVGQGENTEAFF
DNA: TGTGCCAGCAGCGTAGGACAGGGAGAGAACACTGAAGCTTTCTTT